These 17 T cell receptor beta chains share one sample of origin, sequenced in a study of OX40 agonist ivuxolimab in advanced cancers. The library was made by the immunoSEQ multiplex PCR assay. In its TCRdb copy, this immuneACCESS table keeps in-frame sequences only and misses some clones. Where compared with another copy, unresolved V genes explain less than half of these, and the others have no known cause. For this sample the table gives fewer than 35,000 clones, of which roughly 87% were detected only once. In total, the top ten clones hold under 1% of the sample. The specimen was CD4+ or CD8+ T cells sorted from blood, collected in a trial of the OX40 agonist ivuxolimab. The receptor set was obtained from an adult with an advanced solid tumor such as melanoma, head and neck, liver or kidney cancer.

The chain employs TRBV5-6 and TRBJ2-5, with no clear D. CDR3 length equals 13 residues. The germline gives CDR1 SGHDT, CDR2 YYEEEE. Trimming stripped 2 bases from V and 4 bases from J, with 9 bases between. The DNA of the CDR3 is TGTGCCAGCAGCTTATGGGGTAGAGAGACCCAGTACTTC. It specifies CASSLWGRETQYF.

The V and J genes are TRBV10-3 and TRBJ2-3; D is undetermined. CDR3 size: 16 residues. Germline-derived CDR1 and CDR2 are ENHRY and SYGVKD. Deletions cut 2 bases from V and 1 base from J, with 13 bases between. CDR3 sequence reads: CAISESLRPGTDTQYF. The CDR3 DNA follows: TGTGCCATCAGTGAGAGTCTCCGGCCGGGCACAGATACGCAGTATTTT.

V usage is TRBV28 and J usage is TRBJ2-1; D uncertain. The CDR3 is made up of 11 amino acids. V was trimmed by 1 base and J by 5 bases, leaving 0 bases between them. CDR1 is MDHEN, CDR2 SYDVKM, per germline. CDR3 coding DNA: TGTGCCAGCAGTTTATACAATGAGCAGTTCTTC. Protein: CASSLYNEQFF.

V and J are TRBV28 and TRBJ2-5; TRBD1 aligns across 12 bases. Germline lookup yields CDR1 MDHEN and CDR2 SYDVKM. The CDR3 covers 16 residues. J gave up 7 bases and V 5 bases, and 11 bases lay outside the gene matches. This chain's CDR3 is CASSPTAGTGGATQYF. The CDR3 bases are TGTGCCAGCAGTCCCACAGCCGGGACAGGGGGCGCGACCCAGTACTTC.

This clone was counted only a few times. The chain joins TRBV2 to TRBJ1-1; a weak D match, TRBD1 (6 bases). The V end lost 2 bases, the J end lost 3 bases, and 16 bases lay between the germline ends. The CDR3 runs to 16 residues. CDR1 is SNHLY, CDR2 FYNNEI, per germline. The CDR3 region has the DNA TGTGCCAGCAGTGAATGGTCTGGGGGCACGGACACTGAAGCTTTCTTT. Protein sequence: CASSEWSGGTDTEAFF.

The chain combines TRBV19 with TRBJ2-2; D perhaps matches TRBD2 (6 bases). The length of the CDR3 is 14 residues. Germline assignment: CDR1 LNHDA and CDR2 SQIVND (reference sequence). Trimming left V 3 bases short and J 7 bases short, with 12 bases between. The CDR3 nucleotides read TGTGCCAGTAGTATGCGGGGACTCGGCGGGGAGCTGTTTTTT. It is translated as CASSMRGLGGELFF.

The genes are TRBV7-2 and TRBJ1-3; D not certain. This CDR3 has 14 residues. The V and J ends lost 5 bases and 0 bases respectively, with 8 bases between them. Germline V gene lookup returns CDR1 SGHTA and CDR2 FQGNSA. The CDR3 is CASSRGDSGNTIYF. The CDR3, as DNA: TGTGCCAGCAGCCGTGGTGACTCTGGAAACACCATATATTTT.

CDR3 sequence reads: CASSLFPGSLGNTGELFF. DNA of the CDR3: TGTGCCAGCAGCCTCTTTCCGGGAAGTCTCGGCAATACCGGGGAGCTGTTTTTT. V and J are TRBV7-3 and TRBJ2-2, with D possibly matching TRBD2 (5 bases). This CDR3 has 18 amino acids. Trimming left V 5 bases short and J 5 bases short, with 24 bases between. CDR1 is SGHTA and CDR2 is FQGTGA in the germline V gene.

V gene TRBV4-3 combines with J gene TRBJ2-1; D not resolved. CDR3 length equals 17 residues. Germline V gives CDR1 LGHNA, CDR2 YSLEER. V was cut by 0 bases and J by 0 bases, with 12 bases left in between. The CDR3 DNA reads TGCGCCAGCAGCCAAGAGGCCCGGGCAGACTCCTACAATGAGCAGTTCTTC. It translates to CASSQEARADSYNEQFF.

The genes are TRBV15 and TRBJ1-4, with 7 nucleotides matching TRBD1. This CDR3 is 15 amino acids long. In germline, CDR1 is LNHNV, CDR2 YYDKDF (reference sequence). J was trimmed by 5 bases and V by 0 bases; bases with no gene match: 3. The CDR3 nucleotides are TGTGCCACCAGCAGAGATCCGACAGGGAATGAAAAACTGTTTTTT. Residues: CATSRDPTGNEKLFF. Complete variable domain (other parts from reference TRBV15 and TRBJ1-4): DAMVIQNPRYQVTQFGKPVTLSCSQTLNHNVMYWYQQKSSQAPKLLFHYYDKDFNNEADTPDNFQSRRPNTSFCFLDIRSPGLGDTAMYLCATSRDPTGNEKLFFGSGTQLSVL.

The chain recombines TRBV10-3 with TRBJ1-5; 8 positions match TRBD1. The germline gives CDR1 ENHRY, CDR2 SYGVKD. The CDR3 length is 15 residues. The J segment lost 5 bases and the V segment lost 11 bases, leaving 14 bases of the junction unmatched. CDR3 DNA sequence: TGTGCCGCCAAAAAGGGTGAGGACAGGGATCAGCCCCAGCATTTT. It translates to CAAKKGEDRDQPQHF.

The genes are TRBV19 and TRBJ2-2, with TRBD1 as a possible D gene (5 bases). Trimming stripped 3 bases from V and 5 bases from J, with 7 bases between. Per the germline V gene, CDR1 is LNHDA and CDR2 is SQIVND (reference sequence). The length of the CDR3 is 13 residues. CDR3 sequence (DNA): TGTGCCAGTAGTATCCCAGGGACCGGGGAGCTGTTTTTT. Translation gives CASSIPGTGELFF.

This chain uses TRBV11-2 with TRBJ2-7, with 7 bases matching TRBD2. Germline V gene sequence: CDR1 SGHAT, CDR2 FQNNGV. The CDR3 has 14 amino acids. V lost 4 bases to trimming and J lost 3 bases; unmatched junction nucleotides: 6. In nucleotides, the CDR3 is TGTGCCAGCAGCTCCCCGTGGGGGGGCTACGAGCAGTACTTC. Translated: CASSSPWGGYEQYF. The full variable domain, in which reference TRBV11-2 and TRBJ2-7 provide the parts outside the CDR3, is EAGVAQSPRYKIIEKRQSVAFWCNPISGHATLYWYQQILGQGPKLLIQFQNNGVVDDSQLPKDRFSAERLKGVDSTLKIQPAKLEDSAVYLCASSSPWGGYEQYFGPGTRLTVT.

This rearrangement joins TRBV18 to TRBJ2-5; D might be TRBD1 (5 bases). The CDR3 length is 13 residues. V was clipped by 2 bases and J by 4 bases, with 8 bases between them. The V gene's germline CDR1 is KGHSH and CDR2 LQKENI. In DNA, the CDR3 is TGTGCCAGCTCACCAATGCAGGGAGAGACCCAGTACTTC. Protein sequence: CASSPMQGETQYF.

In its sample, this clone was seen a few times. The chain is built from TRBV9 and TRBJ1-1; D uncertain. The V and J ends lost 0 bases and 1 base respectively, with 10 bases between them. Looked up from germline, CDR1 is SGDLS and CDR2 is YYNGEE. CDR3 length: 15 residues. CDR3 nucleotide sequence: TGTGCCAGCAGCGTAGGGGGAAGTCAGAACACTGAAGCTTTCTTT. It yields the protein CASSVGGSQNTEAFF.

The gene calls are TRBV18 and TRBJ1-1, with 7 positions matching TRBD1. Germline CDR1 is KGHSH and CDR2 is LQKENI. Trimming at V came to 3 bases and at J to 1 base, leaving 11 bases not matched to a gene. The CDR3 sequence is 17 residues long. The CDR3 nucleotides are TGTGCCAGCTCACCCGTGACTCGACAGGGTAAGAACACTGAAGCTTTCTTT. Amino acid sequence: CASSPVTRQGKNTEAFF.

The chain joins TRBV4-2 to TRBJ1-1; D may be TRBD1 (6 bases). CDR3 length: 16 residues. The V end was cut by 4 bases, the J end by 4 bases, with 19 bases between. From germline, CDR1 is LGHNA and CDR2 YNFKEQ. DNA of the CDR3: TGTGCCAGCAGCCCGAACCTACAGGGAGGGGGCACTGAAGCTTTCTTT. It specifies CASSPNLQGGGTEAFF.